A selection of T cell receptor beta chains follows, all from one sample in a study of CD8 T cells in ankylosing spondylitis. TCRdb reprocessed the 5' RACE reads via MiXCR and lists one record per CDR3 protein. Among approximately 540,000 distinct CDR3 sequences listed, about an eighth were seen once. Sequences were obtained from blood, either unsorted or a sorted T cell fraction (not recorded which). The origin of the receptors is a male donor with ankylosing spondylitis. The CDR3 runs from the conserved cysteine through the conserved F or W. Each record gives: D gene, clone size, J gene, V gene, CDR3 DNA, CDR3 protein. A D gene is named only where the DNA matches it firmly. Expanded clones get a size class; other rows say once, few or many, or leave the size out.

TRBD2	many	TRBJ2-2	TRBV5-1	TGCGCCAGCAGCCCTCTCACTAGCGGGAACACCGGGGAGCTGTTTTTT	CASSPLTSGNTGELFF
.	.	TRBJ1-2	TRBV5-4	TGTGCCAGCAGCTCGGGGCCCCAGGGAGATGGCTACACCTTC	CASSSGPQGDGYTF
TRBD2	few	TRBJ2-1	TRBV20-1	TGCAGTGCTACCAAAAGCGGGAGGGCCGTAGATGAGCAGTTCTTC	CSATKSGRAVDEQFF
TRBD2	many	TRBJ2-7	TRBV3-1	TGTGCCAGCAGCCCTCAGGCTAGCGGGTCCTACGAGCAGTACTTC	CASSPQASGSYEQYF
.	many	TRBJ2-1	TRBV7-2	TGTGCCAGCAGCCTTATGGAGGGAGTCATAGATGAGCAGTTCTTC	CASSLMEGVIDEQFF
.	few	TRBJ2-6	TRBV6-4	TGTGCCAGCAGTGACAACTCTGGGGCCAACGTCCTGTCTTTC	CASSDNSGANVLSF
.	many	TRBJ1-3	TRBV14	TGTGCCAGCAGCCCGGGAAACACCATATATTTT	CASSPGNTIYF
.	.	TRBJ1-5	TRBV24-1	TGTGCCACCAGTGATTTGGACCAAAATCAGCCCCAGCATTTT	CATSDLDQNQPQHF
.	few	TRBJ2-7	TRBV18	TGTGCCAGCTCACCACGCCCTATTAGCTCCTACGAGCAGTACTTC	CASSPRPISSYEQYF
.	few	TRBJ2-5	TRBV7-9	TGTGCCAGCAGCCCCACCCGGAGCCAAGAGACCCAGTACTTC	CASSPTRSQETQYF
.	.	TRBJ2-5	TRBV9	TGTGCCAGCAGTGCCGGGCAGGGTGTGGAGACCCAGTACTTC	CASSAGQGVETQYF
TRBD2	few	TRBJ2-3	TRBV5-1	TGCGCCAGCAGCTCCCTGATGCTAGCGGGAGGTGTGACAGATACGCAGTATTTT	CASSSLMLAGGVTDTQYF
TRBD1	few	TRBJ1-1	TRBV7-9	TGTGCCAGCAGCTTAGGTAGTTCAGGGGGGGACACTGAAGCTTTCTTT	CASSLGSSGGDTEAFF
TRBD2	few	TRBJ2-2	TRBV11-2	TGTGCCAGCAGTAAGGCCGGACTAGCGGGAGGGTCGGACACCGGGGAGCTGTTTTTT	CASSKAGLAGGSDTGELFF
.	.	TRBJ1-3	TRBV6-1	TGTGCCAGCAGGGGCAGGACGGCGGGAAACACCATATATTTT	CASRGRTAGNTIYF
.	few	TRBJ2-6	TRBV5-6	TGTGCCAGCAGCTTCCGACTCGGGGCTGGGGCCAACGTCCTGACTTTC	CASSFRLGAGANVLTF
TRBD1	many	TRBJ1-2	TRBV6-1	TGTGCCAGCAGTGGGGACAGGGGGAGGTATGGCTACACCTTC	CASSGDRGRYGYTF
.	.	TRBJ1-2	TRBV5-1	TGCGCCAGCAGCTTCACCAACGAGGCAGGTGGCTACACCTTC	CASSFTNEAGGYTF
.	.	TRBJ2-5	TRBV20-1	TGCAGTGCTAGAGTTGGGGGATTCGAAGAGACCCAGTACTTC	CSARVGGFEETQYF
.	.	TRBJ2-7	TRBV14	TGTGCCAGCAGCCAAGATACCATAAACTACGAGCAGTACTTC	CASSQDTINYEQYF
.	.	TRBJ2-1	TRBV11-3	TGTGCCAGCAGCTTTTCCGGGACAACCTACAATGAGCAGTTCTTC	CASSFSGTTYNEQFF
TRBD2	few	TRBJ2-1	TRBV20-1	TGCAGCGCGTATGGGGAGGGGTACAATGAGCAGTTCTTC	CSAYGEGYNEQFF
.	.	TRBJ1-1	TRBV12-3/TRBV12-4	TGTGCCAGCAGTTTAGTGTCTCTTGATGAAGCTTTCTTT	CASSLVSLDEAFF
TRBD1	few	TRBJ1-1	TRBV4-1	TGCGCCAGCAGCCAAAGACAGGGCTTGGCGGGTGAAGCTTTCTTT	CASSQRQGLAGEAFF
.	.	TRBJ2-2	TRBV6-6	TGTGCCAGCAGCCACGGCGGCGCCGGGGAGCTGTTTTTT	CASSHGGAGELFF
TRBD1	few	TRBJ2-7	TRBV19	TGTGCCAGTAGTCCGCGGACAGGGATTTCCTCCGAGCAGTACTTC	CASSPRTGISSEQYF
.	.	TRBJ2-6	TRBV2	TGTGCCAGCAGTCGGGACTCTAACTCTGGGGCCAACGTCCTGACTTTC	CASSRDSNSGANVLTF
.	few	TRBJ1-5	TRBV11-2	TGTGCCAGCAGCTTACGGGGGGGGCAAGGGGGCAATCAGCCCCAGCATTTT	CASSLRGGQGGNQPQHF
.	.	TRBJ2-2	TRBV28	TGTGCCAGCAGTTTAGGGGCAGTCGGGGAGCTGTTTTTT	CASSLGAVGELFF
.	few	TRBJ2-3	TRBV28	TGTGCCAGCGCGGAAGGGAGATCGACAGATACGCAGTATTTT	CASAEGRSTDTQYF
.	.	TRBJ2-5	TRBV6-5	TGTGCCAGCAGTTACATTGACTCCCTCCAAGAGACCCAGTACTTC	CASSYIDSLQETQYF
.	.	TRBJ1-1	TRBV7-9	TGTGCCAGCAGCCCTGGGGGGGGAGTTTTCAGCACTGAAGCTTTCTTT	CASSPGGGVFSTEAFF
TRBD2	many	TRBJ2-3	TRBV24-1	TGTGCCACCAACAGCGGGAGGGGAGGCACAGATACGCAGTATTTT	CATNSGRGGTDTQYF
.	.	TRBJ2-7	TRBV5-1	TGCGCCAGCAGCTTGGTGTCAGACGAGCAGTACTTC	CASSLVSDEQYF
.	.	TRBJ1-1	TRBV5-1	TGCGCCAGCAGCTTGGAACGGGGCTGGACTGAAGCTTTCTTT	CASSLERGWTEAFF
TRBD2	.	TRBJ2-3	TRBV20-1	TGCAGTGCTAGGGGGACTAGCGGGGTACCCACAGATACGCAGTATTTT	CSARGTSGVPTDTQYF
.	few	TRBJ2-6	TRBV7-8	TGTGCCAGCGGTAAACAGCCCTCTGGGGCCAACGTCCTGACTTTC	CASGKQPSGANVLTF
.	many	TRBJ2-5	TRBV10-1	TGCGCCAGCAGTGAGAACAGGCAAGAGACCCAGTACTTC	CASSENRQETQYF
TRBD2	many	TRBJ2-3	TRBV20-1	TGCAGTGCTACTCTAGCGGGGAGCACAGATACGCAGTATTTT	CSATLAGSTDTQYF
.	few	TRBJ1-1	TRBV12-3/TRBV12-4	TGTGCCAGCACTCGACAATCCACTGAAGCTTTCTTT	CASTRQSTEAFF
TRBD1	.	TRBJ1-1	TRBV3-1	TGTGCCAGCAGCTTTCACAGGGGTAACACTGAAGCTTTCTTT	CASSFHRGNTEAFF